The 2 T cell receptor beta chains below were found in one sample sequenced in a study of OX40 agonist ivuxolimab in advanced cancers. Measured with immunoSEQ multiplex PCR; TCRdb has only the in-frame clones, and not every one. The sample lists tens of thousands of clones; around 89% were seen once. Sequenced material: CD4+ or CD8+ T cells sorted from blood, taken in a trial of the OX40 agonist ivuxolimab. Receptors originate from an adult with an advanced solid tumor such as melanoma, head and neck, liver or kidney cancer.

This chain links TRBV7-9 with TRBJ1-2; 8 positions match TRBD1. V lost 0 bases, J lost 4 bases, and 10 bases stayed unmatched. CDR1 is SEHNR and CDR2 is FQNEAQ in the germline V gene (reference sequence). There are 17 residues in the CDR3. The CDR3 sequence is CASSLAAGGTGGYGYTF. The CDR3 nucleotides are TGTGCCAGCAGCTTAGCGGCGGGGGGGACAGGCGGCTATGGCTACACCTTC.

The V call is TRBV5-4, the J call TRBJ2-2; maybe TRBD1 (6 bases). Germline assignment: CDR1 SGHNT and CDR2 YYREEE (reference sequence). The CDR3 has 15 residues. V was trimmed by 0 bases and J by 4 bases, leaving 10 bases between them. The chain's CDR3 is CASSLGGQLTGELFF. DNA of the CDR3: TGTGCCAGCAGCTTGGGGGGGCAGCTCACCGGGGAGCTGTTTTTT. Complete variable domain (other parts from reference TRBV5-4 and TRBJ2-2): ETGVTQSPTHLIKTRGQQVTLRCSSQSGHNTVSWYQQALGQGPQFIFQYYREEENGRGNFPPRFSGLQFPNYSSELNVNALELDDSALYLCASSLGGQLTGELFFGEGSRLTVL.